This entry lists 5 T cell receptor beta chains sequenced from one sample in a study of blood T cell repertoires in COVID-19. Measured with immunoSEQ multiplex PCR; TCRdb has only the in-frame clones, and not every one. The sample consists of about 180,000 clones, more than 75% of them appearing once. The sequenced material came from peripheral blood. The receptors originated from a person between 65 and 79 years old with COVID-19, enrolled during active disease.

This chain uses TRBV28 with TRBJ1-2; TRBD1 matches at 9 bases. Germline CDR1 reads MDHEN; CDR2 reads SYDVKM. The CDR3 contains 17 residues. V was pared by 6 bases and J by 0 bases, with 11 bases of the junction left unmatched. The CDR3 DNA reads as TGTGCCAGCAGCCTCTCACCCGGGACAGGGTCTAACTATGGCTACACCTTC. Protein product: CASSLSPGTGSNYGYTF.

The V call is TRBV6-1, the J call TRBJ2-7; TRBD2 might be the D (6 bases). This CDR3 contains 18 residues. Germline CDR1 is MNHNS and CDR2 is SASEGT. V was pared by 1 base and J by 4 bases, with 23 bases between. In DNA, the CDR3 is TGTGCCAGCAGTGAAGGGGCATTTAACGTGGGCGGACTATACGAGCAGTACTTC. This encodes CASSEGAFNVGGLYEQYF.

The chain combines TRBV15 with TRBJ2-6; 10 bases map to TRBD1. There are 18 residues in the CDR3. The germline gives CDR1 LNHNV, CDR2 YYDKDF (reference sequence). Unmatched junction bases numbered 4, after V lost 0 bases and J lost 2 bases. CDR3 residues: CATSRDRGQGTGANVLTF. In DNA form, the CDR3 reads TGTGCCACCAGCAGAGATCGGGGACAGGGGACTGGGGCCAACGTCCTGACTTTC.

The chain's CDR3 is CASSRPGAGGEQYF. The CDR3 DNA follows: TGTGCCAGCAGTCGCCCAGGGGCAGGGGGCGAGCAGTACTTC. The chain has TRBV25-1 and TRBJ2-7; TRBD1 matches 7 bases. CDR3 size: 14 residues. Per germline, CDR1 MGHDK and CDR2 SYGVNS. J gave up 6 bases and V 5 bases, and 10 bases lay outside the gene matches.

The rearrangement joins TRBV20-1 to TRBJ2-7; TRBD1 might be the D (5 bases). Germline CDR1 and CDR2: DFQATT and SNEGSKA (reference sequence). Trimming cost V 3 bases and J 6 bases, with 12 bases left between them. This CDR3 is 12 amino acids long. This chain's CDR3 is CSASQQEVEQYF. DNA of the CDR3: TGCAGTGCTAGTCAACAGGAAGTCGAGCAGTACTTC.